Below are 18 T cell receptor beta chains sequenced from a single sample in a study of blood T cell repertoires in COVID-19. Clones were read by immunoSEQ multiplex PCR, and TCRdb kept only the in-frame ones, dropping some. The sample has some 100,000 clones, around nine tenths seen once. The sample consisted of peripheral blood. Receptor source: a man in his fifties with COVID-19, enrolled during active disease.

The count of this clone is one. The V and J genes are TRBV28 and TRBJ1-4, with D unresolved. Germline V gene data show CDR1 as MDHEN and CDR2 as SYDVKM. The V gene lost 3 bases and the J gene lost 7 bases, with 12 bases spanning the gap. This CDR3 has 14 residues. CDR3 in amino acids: CASSFGGLGEKLFF. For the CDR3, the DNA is TGTGCCAGCAGTTTTGGAGGGCTTGGTGAAAAACTGTTTTTT.

The CDR3 loop reads CATQGGLGQANTDTQYF. CDR3 coding DNA: TGTGCCACCCAAGGCGGATTAGGACAGGCTAACACAGATACGCAGTATTTT. The J gene is TRBJ2-3, the V gene TRBV28; 7 bases are shared with TRBD1. The germline gives CDR1 MDHEN, CDR2 SYDVKM. The V gene end was trimmed by 10 bases and the J gene end by 2 bases; junction bases not matched to a gene: 18. The CDR3 contains 17 residues.

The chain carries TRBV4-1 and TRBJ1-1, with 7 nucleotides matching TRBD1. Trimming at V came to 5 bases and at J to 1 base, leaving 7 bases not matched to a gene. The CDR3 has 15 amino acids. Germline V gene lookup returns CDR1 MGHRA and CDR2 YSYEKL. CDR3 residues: CASSRAGTANTEAFF. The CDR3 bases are TGCGCCAGCAGCAGGGCCGGGACAGCGAACACTGAAGCTTTCTTT.

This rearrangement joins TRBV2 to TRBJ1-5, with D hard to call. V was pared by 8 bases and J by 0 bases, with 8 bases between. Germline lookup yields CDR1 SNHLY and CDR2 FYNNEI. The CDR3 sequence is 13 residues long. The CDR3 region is CASGTYSNQPQHF. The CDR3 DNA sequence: TGTGCCAGCGGCACATATAGCAATCAGCCCCAGCATTTT.

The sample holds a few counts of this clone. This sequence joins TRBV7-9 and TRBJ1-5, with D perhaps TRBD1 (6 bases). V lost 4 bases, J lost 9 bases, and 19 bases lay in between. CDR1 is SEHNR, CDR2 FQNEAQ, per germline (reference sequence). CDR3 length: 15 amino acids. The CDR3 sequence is CASSSKSGDNSPQHF. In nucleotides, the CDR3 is TGTGCCAGCAGCTCAAAGTCAGGGGATAACTCGCCCCAGCATTTT.

As DNA, the CDR3 is TGTGCCAAGGACTTCGGCACTGAAGCTTTCTTT. Translated: CAKDFGTEAFF. The chain links TRBV6-5 to TRBJ1-1; D gene ambiguous. This CDR3 has 11 residues. Germline V lookup: CDR1 MNHEY, CDR2 SVGAGI. The ends were cut back, 10 bases at V and 4 bases at J, with 10 bases in the middle.

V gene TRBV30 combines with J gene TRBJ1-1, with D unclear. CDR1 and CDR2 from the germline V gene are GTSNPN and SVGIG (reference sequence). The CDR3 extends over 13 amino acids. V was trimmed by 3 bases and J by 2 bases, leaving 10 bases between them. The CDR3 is CAWRGSHNTEAFF. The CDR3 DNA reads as TGTGCCTGGAGGGGGAGCCATAACACTGAAGCTTTCTTT.

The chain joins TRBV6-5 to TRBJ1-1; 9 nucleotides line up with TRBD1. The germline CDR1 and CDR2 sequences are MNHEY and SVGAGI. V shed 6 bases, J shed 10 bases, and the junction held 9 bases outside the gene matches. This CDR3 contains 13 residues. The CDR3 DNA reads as TGTGCCAGCAGATACCCGGGACAGGGCGTAGCTTTCTTT. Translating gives CASRYPGQGVAFF.

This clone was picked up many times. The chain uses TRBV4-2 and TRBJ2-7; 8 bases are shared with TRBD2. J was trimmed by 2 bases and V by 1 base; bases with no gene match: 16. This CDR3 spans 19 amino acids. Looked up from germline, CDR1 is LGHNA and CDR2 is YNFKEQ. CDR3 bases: TGTGCCAGCAGCCAAGCTATCGGCGGCGGGGGGTCTTTGGCCTACGAGCAGTACTTC. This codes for CASSQAIGGGGSLAYEQYF.

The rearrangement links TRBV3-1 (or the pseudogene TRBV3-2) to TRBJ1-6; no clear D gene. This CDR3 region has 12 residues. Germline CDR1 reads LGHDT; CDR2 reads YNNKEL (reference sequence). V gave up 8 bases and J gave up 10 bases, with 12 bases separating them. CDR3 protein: CASRGLGSPLHF. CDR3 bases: TGTGCCAGCCGCGGGTTGGGGTCACCCCTCCACTTT.

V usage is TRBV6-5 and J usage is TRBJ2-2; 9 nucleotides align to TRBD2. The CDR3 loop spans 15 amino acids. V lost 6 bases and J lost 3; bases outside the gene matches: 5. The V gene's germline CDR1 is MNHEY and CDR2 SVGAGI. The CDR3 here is CASRSGTSYTGELFF. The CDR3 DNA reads TGTGCCAGCAGGTCCGGGACTAGCTACACCGGGGAGCTGTTTTTT.

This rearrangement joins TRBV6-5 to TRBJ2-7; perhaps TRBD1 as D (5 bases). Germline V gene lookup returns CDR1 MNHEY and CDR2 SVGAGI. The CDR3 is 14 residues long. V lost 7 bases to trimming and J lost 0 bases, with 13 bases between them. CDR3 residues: CASTDRVSSYEQYF. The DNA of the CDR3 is TGTGCCAGCACAGACAGAGTATCCTCCTACGAGCAGTACTTC.

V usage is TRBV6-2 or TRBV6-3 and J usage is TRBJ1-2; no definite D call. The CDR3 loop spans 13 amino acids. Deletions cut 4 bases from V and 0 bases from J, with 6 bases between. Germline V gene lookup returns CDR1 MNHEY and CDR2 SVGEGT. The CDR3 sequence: CASSWSPNYGYTF. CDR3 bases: TGTGCCAGCAGTTGGAGCCCTAACTATGGCTACACCTTC.

The CDR3 region has the DNA TGTGCCAGCAGCTACCCCGGGACAGGGTTTGGCGAGCAGTACTTC. Its translation is CASSYPGTGFGEQYF. This rearrangement joins TRBV7-9 to TRBJ2-7; 9 positions agree with TRBD1. The V segment lost 4 bases and the J segment 6 bases; nucleotides outside the gene matches: 10. The CDR3 spans 15 residues. CDR1 is SEHNR and CDR2 is FQNEAQ in the germline V gene (reference sequence).

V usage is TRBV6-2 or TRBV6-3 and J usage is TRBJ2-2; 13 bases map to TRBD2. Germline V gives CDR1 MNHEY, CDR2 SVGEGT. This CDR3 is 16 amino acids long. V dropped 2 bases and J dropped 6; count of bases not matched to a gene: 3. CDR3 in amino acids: CASSYPGLAGAGELFF. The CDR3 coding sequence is TGTGCCAGCAGTTACCCCGGACTAGCGGGGGCCGGGGAGCTGTTTTTT.

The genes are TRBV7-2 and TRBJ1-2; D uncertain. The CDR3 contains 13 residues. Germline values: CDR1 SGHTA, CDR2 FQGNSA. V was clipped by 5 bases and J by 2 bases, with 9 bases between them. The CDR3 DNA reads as TGTGCCAGCAGCCCAGACACGAACTATGGCTACACCTTC. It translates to CASSPDTNYGYTF. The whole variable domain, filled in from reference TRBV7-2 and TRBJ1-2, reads GAGVSQSPSNKVTEKGKDVELRCDPISGHTALYWYRQSLGQGLEFLIYFQGNSAPDKSGLPSDRFSAERTGGSVSTLTIQRTQQEDSAVYLCASSPDTNYGYTFGSGTRLTVV.

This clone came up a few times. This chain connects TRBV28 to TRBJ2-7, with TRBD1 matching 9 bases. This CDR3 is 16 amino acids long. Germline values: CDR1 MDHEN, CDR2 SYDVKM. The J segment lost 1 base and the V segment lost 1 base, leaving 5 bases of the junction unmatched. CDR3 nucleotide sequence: TGTGCCAGCAGTTTATTTAGGGGACAGGGTTCCTACGAGCAGTACTTC. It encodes CASSLFRGQGSYEQYF. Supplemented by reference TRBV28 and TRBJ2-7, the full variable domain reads DVKVTQSSRYLVKRTGEKVFLECVQDMDHENMFWYRQDPGLGLRLIYFSYDVKMKEKGDIPEGYSVSREKKERFSLILESASTNQTSMYLCASSLFRGQGSYEQYFGPGTRLTVT.

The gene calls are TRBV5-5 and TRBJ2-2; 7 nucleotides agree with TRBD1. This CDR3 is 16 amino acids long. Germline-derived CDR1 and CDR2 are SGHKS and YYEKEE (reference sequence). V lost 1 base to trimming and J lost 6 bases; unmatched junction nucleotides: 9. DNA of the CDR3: TGTGCCAGCAGCTTGAGGGGTGACAGGGTGTCCGGGGAGCTGTTTTTT. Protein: CASSLRGDRVSGELFF.